Listed here are 2 T cell receptor beta chains from one sample, sequenced in a study of blood T cells in healthy people across ages. A sample-barcoded 5' primer and a J-beta primer mix were used in a second PCR of roughly 7 to 11 cycles. TCRdb re-analysed the 5' RACE reads in MiXCR, keeping a single row per CDR3 protein. The table records roughly 720,000 distinct CDR3 sequences, 50% to 65% of them present only once. The sequencing sample was made of blood. The origin of the receptors is a man at least 80 years old in good health.

The V gene is TRBV15, the J gene TRBJ2-5, with 15 bases matching TRBD2. Unmatched junction bases numbered 4, after V lost 3 bases and J lost 5 bases. The CDR3 is made up of 16 amino acids. CDR1 LNHNV and CDR2 YYDKDF come from the germline V gene (reference sequence). The CDR3: CATSRGTSGRPETQYF. In DNA, the CDR3 is TGTGCCACCAGCAGGGGGACTAGCGGGAGGCCGGAGACCCAGTACTTC.

This sequence joins TRBV2 and TRBJ2-3; D possibly corresponds to TRBD2 (6 bases). Germline V gives CDR1 SNHLY, CDR2 FYNNEI. The CDR3 length is 14 residues. V lost 6 bases and J 7 bases, leaving 17 bases between the germline ends. The CDR3 nucleotides are TGTGCCAGCAGCTCCGGAGGGCCCTCTAATACGCAGTATTTT. This sequence encodes CASSSGGPSNTQYF.